This T cell receptor beta chain originates from a study of blood T cells in healthy people across ages (dated by TCRdb to the mid-2010s). In the study overall: Template switching captured roughly one uniquely barcoded TCR beta cDNA molecule per two T cells in model experiments. Using deep sequencing normalized with unique cDNA molecular identifiers, the study measured how TCR beta repertoire diversity changes with age. The donors were split into four age groups: young (average around 17 years), middle-aged (around 40), aged (62) and long-lived (82). To avoid experimental bias, donors of different ages were randomly spread across the sequencing lanes. Two additional independent replicas of 1 million unique cDNA reads from the same blood draw were analyzed for two donors (one aged 18 to 30 and one aged 80 or older). The full study reports these points: As age increased, observed TCR beta diversity per million T cells dropped in a roughly linear way, and a significant reduction was already evident by age 40. Compared with the aged group, more naive CD4+ T cells, fewer expanded clones and increased TCR diversity were shown by the long-lived group, suggesting age selection. Estimates of total diversity from one million sequenced T cells were regarded as lower bounds and underestimates. The percentage of naive T cells measured by flow cytometry correlated strongly with observed TCR beta diversity. Donor CMV infection status was unknown, potentially confounding age-related changes in expanded clonotypes. Conclusive comparison of naive and antigen-experienced compartments was prevented by the profiling of bulk unsorted PBMCs.

The donors were under 40 Caucasian individuals from Russia, aged 6 to 90 years, who were systemically healthy. Each donor gave 8.5 to 10 milliliters of peripheral blood, collected into EDTA-treated Vacutainer tubes. Ficoll-Paque density-gradient centrifugation was used to isolate PBMCs, with at least 6.5 million per sample. Trizol reagent was used to extract total RNA from PBMCs, with at least 5 micrograms per sample. For every donor, flow cytometry on a PBMC aliquot measured the percentage of naive CD45RAhigh/CD27high T cells. Library generation was performed with 5' RACE. Sequencing was performed on an Illumina HiSeq 2500. A second 7 to 11 cycle PCR used a sample-barcoded 5' primer and a J-beta primer mix. A template-switch 5' adaptor carrying 12 random nucleotides introduced a unique molecular identifier onto each TCR beta cDNA molecule. Each sample yielded at least 2.5 million CDR3-containing paired-end reads. First-strand cDNA was synthesized from all RNA with the Mint cDNA synthesis kit, primed by a TRBC-specific oligonucleotide. Following uracil-DNA glycosylase treatment, all cDNA underwent a first 18-cycle PCR with the universal primers M1SS and BC2_uni_R. As for the original processing: Each sample was normalized by randomly selecting 1 million high-quality reads, each carrying a distinct molecular identifier. Reads sharing molecular identifiers were discarded rather than binned into consensus sequences. MiTCR, run with a Q25 quality threshold and the strictest error-elimination algorithm, handled CDR3 identification, clonotype clustering and error correction. A nonparametric unseen species model with Euler transformation was used to estimate a lower bound on total TCR beta diversity. TCRdb's own reprocessing of the public reads used fastp at Q25 and MiXCR and kept productive beta chains. Rows merge per CDR3 protein into single entries with the most common DNA and genes. TCRdb's processing, not the authors', yielded these V and J calls. A total of hundreds of thousands of distinct CDR3 sequences appear in this sample, around 41% of them only once. The ten largest make up about 30% of the sample.

Regarding this clonotype: The antigen it recognizes is unknown. No base quality information exists; no much larger clone differs at one position.

The clonotype was recovered from an elderly man in good health. The material sequenced was blood.

The nucleotide sequence is TGCGCCAGCAGCTTGGCCGAGAACACCGCCAGGGCTAAAAGCTCTGGGGCCAACGTCCTGACTTTC. This gives the protein CASSLAENTARAKSSGANVLTF. The chain couples TRBV5-1 to TRBJ2-6; the D gene is perhaps TRBD1, on 5 matching bases. Taken from cysteine to phenylalanine, the CDR3 has 22 residues. Only the CDR3 DNA is retained, 66 bases long and in frame from the first base. At the junction V is shortened by 0 bases and J by 0 bases, with 25 bases in between. Via the germline V gene, CDR1 is SGHRS and CDR2 YFSETQ.